This entry lists 21 T cell receptor beta chains sequenced from one sample in a study of beta chain features in type 1 diabetes. Study outcomes and limitations: People with Type 1 diabetes carried modestly yet significantly shorter TCRB CDR3s in all four CD4+ subsets.

No antigen has been identified for these receptors. The isolated RNA, all of it, was reverse transcribed, so expressed TCRB transcripts were what got sequenced. Measured with immunoSEQ multiplex PCR; TCRdb has only the in-frame clones, and not every one. The sample has some 360,000 clones; about 10% are singletons. Sample: central memory CD4+ T cells from blood. Receptors originate from a man aged 30 to 39 with type 1 diabetes.

This clone was observed a handful of times. The rearrangement joins TRBV6-6 to TRBJ2-3; no reliable D call. Germline assignment: CDR1 MNHNY and CDR2 SVGAGI (reference sequence). This CDR3 region has 13 residues. V lost 6 bases and J 0 bases, leaving 7 bases between the germline ends. CDR3 protein: CASRETSTDTQYF. Here the CDR3 DNA reads TGTGCCAGCAGAGAGACTAGCACAGATACGCAGTATTTT.

The chain couples TRBV14 to TRBJ2-1, with 15 nucleotides matching TRBD2. Germline V lookup: CDR1 SGHDN, CDR2 FVKESK. V dropped 3 bases and J dropped 0; count of bases not matched to a gene: 9. The CDR3 runs 20 residues. The CDR3 DNA is TGTGCCAGCAGCCACCGCTTGGGACTAGCGGGAGGCCTCTCCTACAATGAGCAGTTCTTC. It encodes CASSHRLGLAGGLSYNEQFF.

In this sample, this clone turned up a few times. The V gene is TRBV5-6, the J gene TRBJ2-2, with D unresolved. The CDR3 sequence is 14 residues long. V was pared by 1 base and J by 3 bases, with 7 bases between. In germline, CDR1 is SGHDT, CDR2 YYEEEE. Here the CDR3 DNA reads TGTGCCAGCAGCTTGCTCACTCACACCGGGGAGCTGTTTTTT. It codes for CASSLLTHTGELFF.

This clone has a count of ten or more. The chain links TRBV2 to TRBJ2-1; unclear D gene. Germline loops: CDR1 SNHLY, CDR2 FYNNEI. The V gene lost 5 bases and the J gene lost 4 bases, with 9 bases spanning the gap. CDR3 length equals 13 residues. The CDR3 DNA follows: TGTGCCAGCAGTCCTACGTTATACAATGAGCAGTTCTTC. Translation: CASSPTLYNEQFF.

This clone was observed many times. The chain has TRBV7-9 and TRBJ1-4; D may be TRBD1 (5 bases). Trimming shortened V by 4 bases and J by 4 bases, and 13 bases separated the two germline ends. Looked up from germline, CDR1 is SEHNR and CDR2 is FQNEAQ (reference sequence). The CDR3 has 15 amino acids. The CDR3 spells CASSSSTGRNEKLFF. The CDR3 DNA sequence: TGTGCCAGCAGCTCGTCGACGGGGCGTAATGAAAAACTGTTTTTT.

The chain couples TRBV5-1 to TRBJ1-6, with D possibly matching TRBD1 (5 bases). With 2 bases removed from V and 7 bases from J, the gap between germline ends came to 10 bases. The germline CDR1 and CDR2 sequences are SGHRS and YFSETQ. The CDR3 sequence is 14 residues long. The CDR3 loop is CASSFSEGNSPLHF. Here the CDR3 DNA reads TGCGCCAGCAGCTTTTCGGAGGGGAATTCACCCCTCCACTTT. The full variable domain, completed using reference TRBV5-1 and TRBJ1-6, is KAGVTQTPRYLIKTRGQQVTLSCSPISGHRSVSWYQQTPGQGLQFLFEYFSETQRNKGNFPGRFSGRQFSNSRSEMNVSTLELGDSALYLCASSFSEGNSPLHFGNGTRLTVT.

The genes are TRBV5-1 and TRBJ2-5; D not certain. This CDR3 contains 17 residues. Germline CDR1 is SGHRS and CDR2 is YFSETQ. V was clipped by 0 bases and J by 0 bases, with 15 bases between them. The CDR3 nucleotides are TGCGCCAGCAGCTTGGGGGGTGCGACACACTACCAAGAGACCCAGTACTTC. This gives the protein CASSLGGATHYQETQYF.

This clone was counted many times. V is TRBV4-3 and J is TRBJ2-5, with D maybe TRBD2 (6 bases). In germline, CDR1 is LGHNA, CDR2 YSLEER. V was clipped by 0 bases and J by 5 bases, with 13 bases between them. This CDR3 has 15 residues. CDR3 sequence (DNA): TGCGCCAGCAGCCAAGAACGGGTTGGAGGGGAGACCCAGTACTTC. This encodes CASSQERVGGETQYF.

This clone occurred a few times. The V gene is TRBV7-2, the J gene TRBJ2-3; 12 bases match TRBD2. Germline V lookup: CDR1 SGHTA, CDR2 FQGNSA. This CDR3 contains 17 residues. Unmatched junction bases numbered 10, after V lost 3 bases and J lost 6 bases. For the CDR3, the DNA is TGTGCCAGCAGCTTCTGGCTAGCGGGAGGGCCGGGGGATACGCAGTATTTT. Its translation: CASSFWLAGGPGDTQYF.

The rearrangement uses TRBV11-2 and TRBJ2-7, with D possibly being TRBD2 (7 bases). Germline V lookup: CDR1 SGHAT, CDR2 FQNNGV. This CDR3 has 17 amino acids. Trimming took 1 base from V and 2 from J, leaving 18 bases between them. CDR3 coding DNA: TGTGCCAGCAGCTTAGCTAGGGGGGGAGGCAGGGCCTACGAGCAGTACTTC. Translating it yields CASSLARGGGRAYEQYF. The full variable domain, completed using reference TRBV11-2 and TRBJ2-7, is EAGVAQSPRYKIIEKRQSVAFWCNPISGHATLYWYQQILGQGPKLLIQFQNNGVVDDSQLPKDRFSAERLKGVDSTLKIQPAKLEDSAVYLCASSLARGGGRAYEQYFGPGTRLTVT.

The rearrangement uses TRBV28 and TRBJ2-7; 11 bases align to TRBD1. With 7 bases clipped from V and 3 bases from J, the junction kept 5 bases outside the gene matches. The V gene's germline CDR1 is MDHEN and CDR2 SYDVKM. The CDR3 sequence is 14 residues long. CDR3 residues: CASTRTGGIYEQYF. For the CDR3, the DNA is TGTGCCAGCACTCGGACAGGGGGCATCTACGAGCAGTACTTC.

In its sample, this clone was seen a few times. The chain combines TRBV30 with TRBJ1-5; 8 bases agree with TRBD1. The J segment lost 9 bases and the V segment lost 4 bases, leaving 8 bases of the junction unmatched. The CDR3 has 13 amino acids. The germline CDR1 and CDR2 sequences are GTSNPN and SVGIG (reference sequence). The CDR3 DNA follows: TGTGCCTGGACTAGGACAGGGAGTGGGCCCCAGCATTTT. This encodes CAWTRTGSGPQHF.

This clone was observed many times. The chain uses TRBV7-9 and TRBJ1-1; D perhaps matches TRBD1 (5 bases). Germline CDR1 SEHNR, CDR2 FQNEAQ (reference sequence). Trimming took 10 bases from V and 4 from J, leaving 16 bases between them. This CDR3 comprises 13 residues. CDR3 DNA: TGTGCCACGGGGACGGGGTTAGGCACTGAAGCTTTCTTT. Translated, it gives CATGTGLGTEAFF.

This clone turned up a few times. J is TRBJ1-5 and V is TRBV6-5; maybe TRBD1 (5 bases). Trimming cost V 2 bases and J 4 bases, with 9 bases left between them. The CDR3 runs 14 residues. The germline V gene encodes CDR1 MNHEY and CDR2 SVGAGI. The CDR3 here is CASSYPQGNQPQHF. Here the CDR3 DNA reads TGTGCCAGCAGTTACCCCCAGGGAAATCAGCCCCAGCATTTT.

The chain couples TRBV7-9 to TRBJ2-3; 7 nucleotides align to TRBD2. Germline lookup yields CDR1 SEHNR and CDR2 FQNEAQ (reference sequence). Germline trimming cut 3 bases from V and 2 bases from J; bases unmatched to any gene: 8. The CDR3 runs to 16 residues. The CDR3 sequence is CASSFQAGTLTDTQYF. CDR3 in DNA: TGTGCCAGCAGCTTTCAAGCGGGAACGCTCACAGATACGCAGTATTTT.

For the CDR3, the DNA is TGTGCCAGCAGCCCGCGGGGGACGGGCAATCAGCCCCAGCATTTT. It codes for CASSPRGTGNQPQHF. This chain links TRBV28 with TRBJ1-5; possibly TRBD1 for D (5 bases). The germline V gene has CDR1 MDHEN and CDR2 SYDVKM. V shed 6 bases and J shed 2 bases, with 14 bases lying between them. This CDR3 is built from 15 residues.

J is TRBJ2-3 and V is TRBV2; D unclear. The V gene's germline CDR1 is SNHLY and CDR2 FYNNEI. This CDR3 has 11 amino acids. V was trimmed by 7 bases and J by 12 bases, leaving 14 bases between them. In DNA form, the CDR3 reads TGTGCCAGCAAGGTGAAGGCCCCCCAGTATTTT. This encodes CASKVKAPQYF.

This clone occurred a few times. The rearrangement links TRBV28 to TRBJ2-1; TRBD2 aligns across 9 bases. V dropped 7 bases and J dropped 8; count of bases not matched to a gene: 18. Germline assignment: CDR1 MDHEN and CDR2 SYDVKM. This CDR3 has 17 amino acids. The CDR3, as DNA: TGTGCCAGCACCCAGACCCGCGGAGCGGGAGGTAATGATGAGCAGTTCTTC. Translated, it gives CASTQTRGAGGNDEQFF. The complete variable domain, with remaining parts taken from reference TRBV28 and TRBJ2-1, reads DVKVTQSSRYLVKRTGEKVFLECVQDMDHENMFWYRQDPGLGLRLIYFSYDVKMKEKGDIPEGYSVSREKKERFSLILESASTNQTSMYLCASTQTRGAGGNDEQFFGPGTRLTVL.

In regard to this clone: Given a much more abundant clone one base away, this may be a read error. This chain connects TRBV4-1 to TRBJ2-4; TRBD1 agrees at 8 bases. The CDR3 has 14 amino acids. Germline V lookup: CDR1 MGHRA, CDR2 YSYEKL. V was pared by 5 bases and J by 5 bases, with 5 bases of the junction left unmatched. CDR3 nucleotide sequence: TGCGCCAGCAGCTCAACAGGGGGTGAAAACATTCAGTACTTC. Protein sequence: CASSSTGGENIQYF.

This clone was recorded at least ten times. The chain employs TRBV7-9 and TRBJ1-4, with 7 bases identical to TRBD1. The CDR3 contains 13 residues. V was pared by 5 bases and J by 9 bases, with 6 bases of the junction left unmatched. Germline CDR1 and CDR2: SEHNR and FQNEAQ (reference sequence). CDR3 sequence reads: CASSPGQQQKLFF. CDR3 DNA: TGTGCCAGCAGCCCGGGACAGCAGCAAAAACTGTTTTTT.

Only a few counts were recorded for this clone. The rearrangement links TRBV5-4 to TRBJ1-1, with unresolved D. Trimming pared 2 bases from V and 0 bases from J, leaving 8 bases between. There are 14 residues in the CDR3. Germline V gives CDR1 SGHNT, CDR2 YYREEE (reference sequence). CDR3 sequence reads: CASSFLGVNTEAFF. CDR3 DNA: TGTGCCAGCAGCTTTTTAGGAGTGAACACTGAAGCTTTCTTT. The variable domain in full, completed from reference TRBV5-4 and TRBJ1-1, reads ETGVTQSPTHLIKTRGQQVTLRCSSQSGHNTVSWYQQALGQGPQFIFQYYREEENGRGNFPPRFSGLQFPNYSSELNVNALELDDSALYLCASSFLGVNTEAFFGQGTRLTVV.